Described below is a single T cell receptor beta chain sequence and its context. Its matching antigen is unknown. The germline V gene encodes CDR1 SGHTA and CDR2 FQGNSA. With 5 bases clipped from V and 9 bases from J, the junction kept 7 bases outside the gene matches. This CDR3 comprises 15 residues. The sample is drawn from a study of T cell responses to AZD1222 COVID-19 vaccine. The study, taken as a whole, reports: Targeting of unmutated variant regions was reportedly seen in nearly half of spike-specific TCRs. Clonal diversity was possibly underestimated, and white British individuals and females predominated among donors.

The assay was immunoSEQ multiplex PCR, and TCRdb's table has in-frame clones only and misses some. This table holds 90,000 to 120,000 clones, roughly 90% found once. The sample in question was peripheral blood, obtained on day 0 of AZD1222 vaccination. This chain uses TRBV7-2 with TRBJ1-6; TRBD1 aligns across 10 bases. The sequence derives from an adult in good health. The CDR3 loop is CASSPMGQGFSPLHF. The CDR3 DNA reads as TGTGCCAGCAGCCCCATGGGACAGGGGTTTTCACCCCTCCACTTT.